The next 15 T cell receptor beta chains were all read from a single sample in a study of tumor-infiltrating lymphocytes in localized non-small cell lung cancer. Generated by immunoSEQ multiplex PCR, the TCRdb table keeps only in-frame clones and is missing some. The top ten hold 14% of the sample, which has fewer than 8,500 clones, 65% to 80% seen once. Sequenced material: lung tumor tissue. Receptor source: a human donor with non-small cell lung cancer.

DNA for the CDR3: TGTGCCAGCAGCGTAGTTCTAGCGGGGGAGGGTGGGTACAATGAGCAGTTCTTC. Translated, it gives CASSVVLAGEGGYNEQFF. This chain uses TRBV9 with TRBJ2-1; TRBD2 matches at 10 bases. This CDR3 has 18 residues. Germline V gene data show CDR1 as SGDLS and CDR2 as YYNGEE. The trim removed 0 bases at V and 4 bases at J, leaving 10 bases unmatched.

The chain joins TRBV29-1 to TRBJ2-2; 10 bases match TRBD1. Germline CDR1 and CDR2: SQVTM and ANQGSEA. The CDR3 contains 16 residues. V dropped 2 bases and J dropped 2; count of bases not matched to a gene: 5. In DNA, the CDR3 is TGCAGCGTTGAATGGGGACAGGGGTCAAACACCGGGGAGCTGTTTTTT. It translates to CSVEWGQGSNTGELFF.

DNA of the CDR3: TGTGCCAGCAGCTTAGCACGGGGGAACGAGCAGTACTTC. Translating gives CASSLARGNEQYF. The chain has TRBV5-4 and TRBJ2-7; possible D gene TRBD2, 6 bases. Deletions cut 2 bases from V and 5 bases from J, with 11 bases between. The CDR3 length is 13 residues. The germline V gene encodes CDR1 SGHNT and CDR2 YYREEE (reference sequence). Combining the CDR3 with reference TRBV5-4 and TRBJ2-7 gives the whole variable domain ETGVTQSPTHLIKTRGQQVTLRCSSQSGHNTVSWYQQALGQGPQFIFQYYREEENGRGNFPPRFSGLQFPNYSSELNVNALELDDSALYLCASSLARGNEQYFGPGTRLTVT.

This clone was seen more than once but under ten times. V and J are TRBV18 and TRBJ2-3; maybe TRBD1 (6 bases). V lost 6 bases and J lost 2, with 12 bases in between. The CDR3 length is 14 residues. Germline assignment: CDR1 KGHSH and CDR2 LQKENI. This CDR3 reads CASSLRGPTDTQYF. Written as DNA, the CDR3 is TGTGCCAGCTCTCTCAGGGGCCCCACAGATACGCAGTATTTT.

The chain is built from TRBV11-2 and TRBJ2-5, with 8 bases that match TRBD2. The germline gives CDR1 SGHAT, CDR2 FQNNGV. This CDR3 has 15 amino acids. J lost 1 base, V lost 5 bases, and 6 bases had no gene match. In DNA form, the CDR3 reads TGTGCCAGCAGCCCCTACACTAGCGGCCAAGAGACCCAGTACTTC. This translates into CASSPYTSGQETQYF.

The J gene is TRBJ1-1, the V gene TRBV4-3; TRBD1 is a possible D gene (6 bases). Germline CDR1 reads LGHNA; CDR2 reads YSLEER. CDR3 length: 13 amino acids. The germline V and J ends were trimmed by 4 bases and 4 bases, with 10 bases remaining between them. The CDR3 sequence is CASSRQDFTEAFF. The CDR3 bases are TGCGCCAGCAGCCGACAGGACTTCACTGAAGCTTTCTTT.

This sequence joins TRBV28 and TRBJ1-3; D perhaps matches TRBD1 (6 bases). Germline V gene data show CDR1 as MDHEN and CDR2 as SYDVKM. This CDR3 is built from 15 residues. Trimming cost V 5 bases and J 8 bases, with 19 bases left between them. The CDR3 loop reads CASSRPFVGGDTIYF. CDR3 DNA sequence: TGTGCCAGCAGTCGCCCGTTCGTGGGGGGCGACACCATATATTTT.

The chain employs TRBV6-1 and TRBJ2-3, with unresolved D. The germline V and J ends were trimmed by 4 bases and 3 bases, with 8 bases remaining between them. The CDR3 runs to 13 residues. CDR1 and CDR2 from the germline V gene are MNHNS and SASEGT. The CDR3 DNA sequence: TGTGCCAGCAGTGTTGGTCGAACAGATACGCAGTATTTT. Protein product: CASSVGRTDTQYF.

CDR3 in DNA: TGTGCCAGCAGCTTCCCACTCACTGAAGCTTTCTTT. Translation: CASSFPLTEAFF. V and J are TRBV7-9 and TRBJ1-1; no definite D call. V was trimmed by 3 bases and J by 4 bases, leaving 6 bases between them. Germline loops: CDR1 SEHNR, CDR2 FQNEAQ (reference sequence). There are 12 residues in the CDR3.

The V and J genes are TRBV11-3 and TRBJ2-2; D unresolved. V shed 1 base and J shed 0 bases, with 6 bases lying between them. Germline-derived CDR1 and CDR2 are SGHNT and YENEEA. The CDR3 has 15 amino acids. CDR3 in amino acids: CASSLGLANTGELFF. The CDR3, as DNA: TGTGCCAGCAGCTTAGGTTTAGCGAACACCGGGGAGCTGTTTTTT.

This sequence joins TRBV10-3 and TRBJ2-7; TRBD2 aligns across 9 bases. CDR1 is ENHRY and CDR2 is SYGVKD in the germline V gene. CDR3 length: 15 amino acids. With 3 bases clipped from V and 6 bases from J, the junction kept 9 bases outside the gene matches. Here the CDR3 reads CAISDLSAGGREQYF. The DNA of the CDR3 is TGTGCCATCAGTGATTTGTCGGCGGGAGGGCGCGAGCAGTACTTC.

The chain uses TRBV7-2 and TRBJ2-1; D is unclear. This CDR3 spans 13 amino acids. Trimming removed 1 base at V and 8 bases at J, with 9 bases between. The germline V gene has CDR1 SGHTA and CDR2 FQGNSA. The CDR3 spells CASSLVASHEQFF. Here the CDR3 DNA reads TGTGCCAGCAGCTTAGTGGCTAGTCATGAGCAGTTCTTC.

J is TRBJ2-5 and V is TRBV19; weak D call: TRBD1 (6 bases). The J call may be mistaken, given a closer DNA end match to TRBJ2-7. This CDR3 has 13 residues. Germline V lookup: CDR1 LNHDA, CDR2 SQIVND (reference sequence). CDR3 sequence: CASMDSNLYEQYF. In DNA, the CDR3 is TGTGCCAGCATGGACAGCAATCTCTACGAGCAGTACTTC.

The rearrangement joins TRBV4-1 to TRBJ2-2; 9 bases match TRBD2. The CDR3 contains 17 residues. CDR1 is MGHRA and CDR2 is YSYEKL in the germline V gene. The V segment lost 0 bases and the J segment 4 bases; nucleotides outside the gene matches: 6. The CDR3 spells CASSQDSGSFRTGELFF. Here the CDR3 DNA reads TGCGCCAGCAGCCAAGATAGCGGGAGCTTCCGCACCGGGGAGCTGTTTTTT.

In this sample, this clone turned up once. This chain uses TRBV5-1 with TRBJ2-2; 8 bases agree with TRBD2. The ends lost 3 bases at V and 7 bases at J; junction bases unmatched: 8. CDR1 SGHRS and CDR2 YFSETQ come from the germline V gene. CDR3 length: 15 amino acids. The CDR3 coding sequence is TGCGCCAGCAGCTGGAGCCAGCGGGAGAACGGGGAGCTGTTTTTT. Translated: CASSWSQRENGELFF.